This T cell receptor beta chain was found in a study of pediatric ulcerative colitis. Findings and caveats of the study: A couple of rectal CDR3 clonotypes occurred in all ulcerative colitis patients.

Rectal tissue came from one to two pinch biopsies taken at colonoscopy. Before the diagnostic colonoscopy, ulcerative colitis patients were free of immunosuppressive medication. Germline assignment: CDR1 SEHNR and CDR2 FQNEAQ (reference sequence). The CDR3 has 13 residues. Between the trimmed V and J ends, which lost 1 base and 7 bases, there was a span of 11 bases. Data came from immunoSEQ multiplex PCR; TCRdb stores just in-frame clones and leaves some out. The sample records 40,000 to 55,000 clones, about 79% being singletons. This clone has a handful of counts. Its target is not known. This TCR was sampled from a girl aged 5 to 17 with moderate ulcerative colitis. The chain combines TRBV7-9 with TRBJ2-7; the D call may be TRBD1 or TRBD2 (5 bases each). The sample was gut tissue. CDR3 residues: CASSLVPREEQYF. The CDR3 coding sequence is TGTGCCAGCAGCTTAGTCCCCAGGGAGGAGCAGTACTTC.